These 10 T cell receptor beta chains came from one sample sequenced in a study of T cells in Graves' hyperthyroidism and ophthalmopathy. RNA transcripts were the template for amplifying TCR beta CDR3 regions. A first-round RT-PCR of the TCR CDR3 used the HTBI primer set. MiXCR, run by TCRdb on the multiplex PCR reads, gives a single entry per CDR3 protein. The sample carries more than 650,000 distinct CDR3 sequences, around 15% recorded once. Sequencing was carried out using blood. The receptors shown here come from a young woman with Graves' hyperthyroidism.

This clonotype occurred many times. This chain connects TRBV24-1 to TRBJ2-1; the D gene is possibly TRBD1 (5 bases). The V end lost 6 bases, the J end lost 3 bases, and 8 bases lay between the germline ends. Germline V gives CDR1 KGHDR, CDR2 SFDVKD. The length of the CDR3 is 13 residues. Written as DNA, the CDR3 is TGTGCCACCAGTTTCGACAGCTACAATGAGCAGTTCTTC. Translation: CATSFDSYNEQFF.

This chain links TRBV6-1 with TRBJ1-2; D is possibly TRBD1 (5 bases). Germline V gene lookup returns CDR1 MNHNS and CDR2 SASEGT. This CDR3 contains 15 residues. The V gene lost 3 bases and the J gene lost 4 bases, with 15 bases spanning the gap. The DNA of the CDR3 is TGTGCCAGCAGTGATACCCGGGGCCGTGGCTATGGCTACACCTTC. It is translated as CASSDTRGRGYGYTF.

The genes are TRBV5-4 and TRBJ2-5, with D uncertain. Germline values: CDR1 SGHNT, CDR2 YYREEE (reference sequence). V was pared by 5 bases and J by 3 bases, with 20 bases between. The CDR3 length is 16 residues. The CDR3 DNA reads TGTGCCAGCAGTTCCGCCGACTGGGCCTCAGAAGAGACCCAGTACTTC. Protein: CASSSADWASEETQYF. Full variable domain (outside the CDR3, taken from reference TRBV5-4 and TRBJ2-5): ETGVTQSPTHLIKTRGQQVTLRCSSQSGHNTVSWYQQALGQGPQFIFQYYREEENGRGNFPPRFSGLQFPNYSSELNVNALELDDSALYLCASSSADWASEETQYFGPGTRLLVL.

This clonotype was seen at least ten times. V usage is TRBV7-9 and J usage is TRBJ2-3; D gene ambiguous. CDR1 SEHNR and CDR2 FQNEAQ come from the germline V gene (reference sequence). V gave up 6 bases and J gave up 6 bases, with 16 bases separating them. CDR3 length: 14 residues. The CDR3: CASSISVGRDTQYF. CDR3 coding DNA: TGTGCCAGCAGTATAAGCGTCGGGCGGGATACGCAGTATTTT.

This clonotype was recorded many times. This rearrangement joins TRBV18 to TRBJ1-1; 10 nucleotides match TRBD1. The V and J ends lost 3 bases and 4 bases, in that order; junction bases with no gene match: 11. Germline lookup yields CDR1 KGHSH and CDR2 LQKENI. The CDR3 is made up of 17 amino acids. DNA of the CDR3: TGTGCCAGCTCACCCGTACTAAGAGGACAGGGGGTCACTGAAGCTTTCTTT. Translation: CASSPVLRGQGVTEAFF.

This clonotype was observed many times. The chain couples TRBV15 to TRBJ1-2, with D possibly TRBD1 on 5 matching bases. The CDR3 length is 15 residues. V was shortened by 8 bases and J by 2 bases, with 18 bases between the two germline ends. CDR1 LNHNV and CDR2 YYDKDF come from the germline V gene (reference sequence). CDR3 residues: CATESRTTLNYGYTF. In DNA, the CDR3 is TGTGCCACCGAGAGCCGGACAACTTTAAACTATGGCTACACCTTC. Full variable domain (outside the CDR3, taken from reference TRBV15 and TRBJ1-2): DAMVIQNPRYQVTQFGKPVTLSCSQTLNHNVMYWYQQKSSQAPKLLFHYYDKDFNNEADTPDNFQSRRPNTSFCFLDIRSPGLGDTAMYLCATESRTTLNYGYTFGSGTRLTVV.

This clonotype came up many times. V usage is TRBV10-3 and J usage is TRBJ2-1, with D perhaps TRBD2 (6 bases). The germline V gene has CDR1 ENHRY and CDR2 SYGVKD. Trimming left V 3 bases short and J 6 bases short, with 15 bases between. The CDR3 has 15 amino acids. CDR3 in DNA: TGTGCCATCAGTGATGGGGTGGTTAGCGGCAATGAGCAGTTCTTC. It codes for CAISDGVVSGNEQFF.

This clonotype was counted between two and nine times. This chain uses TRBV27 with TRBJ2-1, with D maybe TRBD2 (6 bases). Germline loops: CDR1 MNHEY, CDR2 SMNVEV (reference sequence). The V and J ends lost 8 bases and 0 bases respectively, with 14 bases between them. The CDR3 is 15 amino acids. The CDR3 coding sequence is TGTGCCAGCTGGGACTCCTCAAGCTCCTACAATGAGCAGTTCTTC. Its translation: CASWDSSSSYNEQFF.

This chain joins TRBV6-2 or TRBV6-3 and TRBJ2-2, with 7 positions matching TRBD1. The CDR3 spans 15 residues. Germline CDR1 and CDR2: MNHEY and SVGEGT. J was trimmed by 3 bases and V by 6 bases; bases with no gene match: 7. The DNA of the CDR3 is TGTGCCAGCAGATTGACAGGGTTTGACACCGGGGAGCTGTTTTTT. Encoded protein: CASRLTGFDTGELFF.

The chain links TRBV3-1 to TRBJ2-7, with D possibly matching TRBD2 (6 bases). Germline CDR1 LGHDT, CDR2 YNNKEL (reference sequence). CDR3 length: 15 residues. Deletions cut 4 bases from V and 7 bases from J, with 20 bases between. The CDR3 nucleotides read TGTGCCAGCAGCCCTGTCCGGGACTTCGTAGGAGAGCAGTACTTC. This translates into CASSPVRDFVGEQYF.